Listed here are 17 T cell receptor beta chains from one sample, sequenced in a study of breast tumors, draining lymph nodes, adjacent tissues. TCRdb reprocessed the multiplex PCR reads with MiXCR, giving one entry per CDR3 protein. The sample comprises about 22,000 distinct CDR3 sequences, approximately 60% of which are singletons, and approximately 21% rests with the top ten. The material sequenced was tumor-adjacent breast tissue. The receptors stem from a female donor with breast cancer. Some clones in this sample may be carry-over from other donors' samples.

This clonotype was detected only once. One junction end disagrees with the germline gene, perhaps due to a read error. The rearrangement links TRBV2 to TRBJ2-6; D is unresolved. The V gene's germline CDR1 is SNHLY and CDR2 FYNNEI. The CDR3 totals 14 residues. The CDR3 here is CANSGLSGANVLTF. The CDR3 bases are TGTGCCAACAGTGGGCTTTCAGGGGCCAACGTCCTGACTTTC.

This chain uses TRBV2 with TRBJ2-5, with 9 bases identical to TRBD1. The CDR3 has 16 residues. V trimming: 6 bases; J trimming: 4 bases; junction bases outside the gene matches: 12. Germline V lookup: CDR1 SNHLY, CDR2 FYNNEI. CDR3 amino acids: CASSFLQGAEGETQYF. DNA for the CDR3: TGTGCCAGCAGCTTCTTACAGGGGGCCGAGGGAGAGACCCAGTACTTC.

Only one count was recorded for this clonotype. This sequence joins TRBV20-1 and TRBJ2-7; D unresolved. This CDR3 has 14 amino acids. Trimming stripped 1 base from V and 0 bases from J, with 10 bases between. The germline V gene has CDR1 DFQATT and CDR2 SNEGSKA (reference sequence). In DNA, the CDR3 is TGCAGTGCTAGAGCGGTCTCGCTCTCCTACGAGCAGTACTTC. This encodes CSARAVSLSYEQYF.

This sequence joins TRBV7-9 and TRBJ2-5, with 10 bases that match TRBD2. The CDR3 is made up of 14 amino acids. V lost 6 bases and J lost 2; bases outside the gene matches: 3. Germline CDR1 reads SEHNR; CDR2 reads FQNEAQ (reference sequence). Here the CDR3 reads CASSTSGTQETQYF. Here the CDR3 DNA reads TGTGCCAGCAGTACTAGCGGGACACAAGAGACCCAGTACTTC.

In DNA, the CDR3 is TGTGCCAGTATTAACAGCCGTCACGACTATGGCTACACCTTC. Encoded protein: CASINSRHDYGYTF. J is TRBJ1-2 and V is TRBV19; unclear D gene. Trimming cost V 7 bases and J 3 bases, with 15 bases left between them. This CDR3 has 14 amino acids. Germline CDR1 LNHDA, CDR2 SQIVND (reference sequence).

The V and J genes are TRBV10-1 and TRBJ2-1; 7 bases map to TRBD1. The length of the CDR3 is 18 residues. The J segment lost 3 bases and the V segment lost 6 bases, leaving 17 bases of the junction unmatched. The germline gives CDR1 WNHNN, CDR2 SYGVQD (reference sequence). The CDR3 bases are TGCGCCAGCAGCCCTTCTTACCCCGGACAGGAAAGCTACAATGAGCAGTTCTTC. This translates into CASSPSYPGQESYNEQFF.

The chain has TRBV6-5 and TRBJ2-7; 9 positions agree with TRBD1. The CDR3 is 13 amino acids. V dropped 8 bases and J dropped 5; count of bases not matched to a gene: 7. Germline V lookup: CDR1 MNHEY, CDR2 SVGAGI. CDR3 in DNA: TGTGCCAGCTACGGGACAGGGCACGACGAGCAGTACTTC. Protein sequence: CASYGTGHDEQYF.

This clonotype was detected many times. This chain uses TRBV6-2 or TRBV6-3 with TRBJ1-5, with TRBD1 identical over 10 bases. CDR1 and CDR2 from the germline V gene are MNHEY and SVGEGT. The CDR3 runs to 16 residues. Losses at the gene ends were 5 bases for V and 7 bases for J; bases not matched to a gene: 11. The CDR3 loop is CASSHWGQGRVQPQHF. The CDR3 DNA follows: TGTGCCAGCAGTCACTGGGGACAGGGGCGAGTCCAGCCCCAGCATTTT.

This chain's CDR3 is CASSFGARGEKLFF. CDR3 DNA: TGTGCCAGCAGTTTCGGGGCGCGGGGGGAAAAACTGTTTTTT. V is TRBV12-3 or TRBV12-4 and J is TRBJ1-4; D possibly corresponds to TRBD1 (5 bases). With 3 bases removed from V and 8 bases from J, the gap between germline ends came to 13 bases. CDR3 size: 14 residues.

The table lists this clonotype with many counts. Possible read error: a much larger clone is one base away. The CDR3 spells CASSLGQGFNNEQLF. The CDR3 nucleotides are TGTGCCAGCAGCTTAGGACAGGGTTTCAACAATGAGCAGCTCTTC. The chain carries TRBV7-2 and TRBJ2-1; 7 nucleotides agree with TRBD1. The CDR3 totals 15 residues. CDR1 is SGHTA and CDR2 is FQGNSA in the germline V gene.

Ten or more counts support this clonotype. CDR3 region: CASRGREDTEAFF. CDR3 sequence (DNA): TGTGCCAGCAGGGGCAGGGAGGACACTGAAGCTTTCTTT. The J gene is TRBJ1-1, the V gene TRBV6-6, with D possibly matching TRBD1 (5 bases). V was clipped by 6 bases and J by 3 bases, with 11 bases between them. The CDR3 runs 13 residues. Germline CDR1 is MNHNY and CDR2 is SVGAGI (reference sequence).

This clonotype is medium-sized (0.01 to 0.1%) by share. The chain joins TRBV18 to TRBJ1-2; 11 bases map to TRBD1. The CDR3 extends over 14 amino acids. The germline V gene has CDR1 KGHSH and CDR2 LQKENI. Trimming at V came to 6 bases and at J to 8 bases, leaving 8 bases not matched to a gene. CDR3 sequence reads: CASSPTDRGQGYTF. The CDR3 bases are TGTGCCAGCTCTCCGACGGACAGGGGGCAAGGCTACACCTTC.

The chain recombines TRBV10-3 with TRBJ1-6; no definite D call. Germline V gene lookup returns CDR1 ENHRY and CDR2 SYGVKD. The CDR3 length is 12 residues. V was trimmed by 3 bases and J by 7 bases, leaving 4 bases between them. CDR3 residues: CAISDSNSPLHF. The DNA of the CDR3 is TGTGCCATCAGTGACAGCAATTCACCCCTCCACTTT.

The rearrangement links TRBV2 to TRBJ2-1, with a weak D call TRBD2 (6 bases). CDR3 length: 13 residues. V lost 6 bases, J lost 4 bases, and 10 bases lay in between. The germline gives CDR1 SNHLY, CDR2 FYNNEI. Here the CDR3 reads CASRRDQYNEQFF. The CDR3 bases are TGTGCCAGCAGGCGGGACCAGTACAATGAGCAGTTCTTC. Drawing the rest from reference TRBV2 and TRBJ2-1, the complete variable domain is EPEVTQTPSHQVTQMGQEVILRCVPISNHLYFYWYRQILGQKVEFLVSFYNNEISEKSEIFDDQFSVERPDGSNFTLKIRSTKLEDSAMYFCASRRDQYNEQFFGPGTRLTVL.

This clonotype is medium-sized in the sample. The chain joins TRBV7-9 to TRBJ2-7; 10 bases map to TRBD1. The trim removed 2 bases at V and 5 bases at J, leaving 6 bases unmatched. The germline CDR1 and CDR2 sequences are SEHNR and FQNEAQ (reference sequence). The CDR3 contains 15 residues. CDR3 in amino acids: CASSLMTGGSHEQYF. The CDR3 region has the DNA TGTGCCAGCAGCTTAATGACAGGGGGCTCTCACGAGCAGTACTTC. Combining the CDR3 with reference TRBV7-9 and TRBJ2-7 gives the whole variable domain DTGVSQNPRHKITKRGQNVTFRCDPISEHNRLYWYRQTLGQGPEFLTYFQNEAQLEKSRLLSDRFSAERPKGSFSTLEIQRTEQGDSAMYLCASSLMTGGSHEQYFGPGTRLTVT.

This clonotype has at least ten counts. This rearrangement joins TRBV15 to TRBJ2-1; 14 bases fit TRBD2. Trimming at V came to 2 bases and at J to 9 bases, leaving 15 bases not matched to a gene. Per germline, CDR1 LNHNV and CDR2 YYDKDF (reference sequence). The CDR3 covers 19 residues. In DNA, the CDR3 is TGTGCCACCAGCAGAATGGGGACTAGCGGGAGTGGAACGTCACGTGAGCAGTTCTTC. This encodes CATSRMGTSGSGTSREQFF.

On this clonotype: A junction end diverges from the germline sequence, so it may reflect a read error. The chain links TRBV5-1 to TRBJ2-3; 9 bases are shared with TRBD1. Germline lookup yields CDR1 SGHRS and CDR2 YFSETQ. The CDR3 has 15 residues. The chain's CDR3 is CASSSQGAGTDTQCF. Here the CDR3 DNA reads TGCGCCAGCAGCTCACAGGGGGCTGGTACCGATACGCAGTGTTTT.